This T cell receptor beta chain was identified in a study of blood T cells in healthy people across ages. Germline CDR1 MDHEN, CDR2 SYDVKM. This CDR3 has 14 amino acids. V gave up 10 bases and J gave up 0 bases, with 10 bases separating them. This clonotype has a handful of counts. Its antigen is undetermined. Regarding the study as a whole: Diversity figures derived from one million T cells were judged to underestimate the true value.

PCR was performed a second time for about 7 to 11 cycles using a sample-barcoded 5' primer and a J-beta primer mix. TCRdb passed the 5' RACE reads through MiXCR, listing each CDR3 protein once. The repertoire holds around 320,000 distinct CDR3 sequences, with 27% as singletons. The V call is TRBV28, the J call TRBJ2-6; a possible D gene is TRBD1 (6 bases). This clonotype was sampled from a woman in her seventies in good health. Sample: blood. CDR3 residues: CATTGSSGANVLTF. The CDR3 DNA reads as TGTGCCACCACAGGGAGCTCTGGGGCCAACGTCCTGACTTTC.